What follows describes a single T cell receptor (beta chain). A much more abundant neighbour one base away suggests this may be a read error. The data stem from a study of kidney transplant recipient with SARS-CoV-2 infection. TCRdb re-called the reads with MiXCR, one entry per CDR3 protein. Among 200,000 to 300,000 distinct CDR3 sequences listed, 25% to 30% were seen once. This CDR3 comprises 14 residues. V lost 4 bases to trimming and J lost 7 bases; unmatched junction nucleotides: 4. Germline V gene sequence: CDR1 LGHDT, CDR2 YNNKEL (reference sequence). The sequenced sample was a blood sample, obtained at baseline and on day 111 from a kidney transplant recipient. The chain recombines TRBV3-1 with TRBJ1-6, with 7 positions matching TRBD1. The source is a male patient aged 25-45 years who had COVID-19 and was a kidney transplant recipient. A subset of T cells may come from the graft donor. The CDR3 reads CASSPGQRNSPLHF. The CDR3 DNA reads TGTGCCAGCAGCCCGGGACAGCGAAATTCACCCCTCCACTTT.